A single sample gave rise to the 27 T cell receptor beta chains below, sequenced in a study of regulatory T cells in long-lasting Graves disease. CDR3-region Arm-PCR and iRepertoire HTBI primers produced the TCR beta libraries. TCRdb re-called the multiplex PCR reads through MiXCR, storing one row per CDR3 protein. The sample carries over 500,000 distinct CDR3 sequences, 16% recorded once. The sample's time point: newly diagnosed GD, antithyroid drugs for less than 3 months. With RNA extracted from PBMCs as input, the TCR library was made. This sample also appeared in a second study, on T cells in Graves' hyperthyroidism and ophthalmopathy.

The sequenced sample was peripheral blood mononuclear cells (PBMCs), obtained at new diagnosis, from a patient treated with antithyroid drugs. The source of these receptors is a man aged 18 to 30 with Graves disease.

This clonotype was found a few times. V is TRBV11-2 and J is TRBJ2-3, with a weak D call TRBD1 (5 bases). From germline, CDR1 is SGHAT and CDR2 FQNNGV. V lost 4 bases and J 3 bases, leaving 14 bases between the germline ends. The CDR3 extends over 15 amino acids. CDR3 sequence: CASSSPGHETDTQYF. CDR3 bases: TGTGCCAGCAGCTCTCCAGGACACGAAACAGATACGCAGTATTTT.

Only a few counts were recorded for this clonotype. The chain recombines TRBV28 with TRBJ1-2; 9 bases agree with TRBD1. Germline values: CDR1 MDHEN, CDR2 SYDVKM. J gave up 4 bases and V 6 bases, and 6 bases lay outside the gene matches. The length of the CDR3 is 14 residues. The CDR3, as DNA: TGTGCCAGCAGGGGGGGACAGGGCCTCTATGGCTACACCTTC. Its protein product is CASRGGQGLYGYTF.

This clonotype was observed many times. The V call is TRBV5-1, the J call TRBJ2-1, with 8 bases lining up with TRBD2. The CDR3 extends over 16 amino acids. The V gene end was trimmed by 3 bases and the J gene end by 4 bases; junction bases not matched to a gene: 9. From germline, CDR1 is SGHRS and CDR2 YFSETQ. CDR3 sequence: CASSSQLTSDYNEQFF. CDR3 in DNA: TGCGCCAGCAGCTCCCAACTGACTAGCGATTACAATGAGCAGTTCTTC.

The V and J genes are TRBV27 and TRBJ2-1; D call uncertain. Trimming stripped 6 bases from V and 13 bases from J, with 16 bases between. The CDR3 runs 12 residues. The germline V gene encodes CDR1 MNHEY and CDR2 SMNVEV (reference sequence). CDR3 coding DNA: TGTGCCAGCAGCCGGTTCGGCCTTCACCAGTTCTTC. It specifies CASSRFGLHQFF.

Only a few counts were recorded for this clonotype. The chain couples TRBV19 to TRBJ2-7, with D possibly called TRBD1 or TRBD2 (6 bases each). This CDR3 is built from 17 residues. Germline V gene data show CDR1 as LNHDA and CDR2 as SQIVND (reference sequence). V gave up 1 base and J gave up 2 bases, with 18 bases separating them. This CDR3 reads CASSIGAGRGGTYEQYF. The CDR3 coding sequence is TGTGCCAGTAGTATAGGAGCGGGCAGGGGCGGCACCTACGAGCAGTACTTC.

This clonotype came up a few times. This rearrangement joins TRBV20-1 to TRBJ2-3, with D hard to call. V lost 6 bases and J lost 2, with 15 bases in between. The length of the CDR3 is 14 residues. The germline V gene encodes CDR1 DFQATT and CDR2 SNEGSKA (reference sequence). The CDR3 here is CSAHPGFATDTQYF. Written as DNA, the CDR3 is TGCAGTGCCCACCCTGGATTCGCCACAGATACGCAGTATTTT.

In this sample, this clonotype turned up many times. The CDR3 loop is CSVQGLATNEKLFF. CDR3 coding DNA: TGCAGTGTTCAGGGGTTGGCAACTAATGAAAAACTGTTTTTT. The rearrangement uses TRBV20-1 and TRBJ1-4, with D perhaps matching TRBD1 (6 bases). CDR3 length equals 14 residues. Germline-derived CDR1 and CDR2 are DFQATT and SNEGSKA (reference sequence). Trimming stripped 7 bases from V and 0 bases from J, with 12 bases between.

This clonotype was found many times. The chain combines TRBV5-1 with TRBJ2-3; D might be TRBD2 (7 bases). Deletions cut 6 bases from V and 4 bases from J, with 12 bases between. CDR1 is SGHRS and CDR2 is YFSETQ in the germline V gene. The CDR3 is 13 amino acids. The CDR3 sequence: CASKGGGADTQYF. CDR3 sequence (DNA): TGCGCCAGCAAGGGGGGGGGAGCAGATACGCAGTATTTT.

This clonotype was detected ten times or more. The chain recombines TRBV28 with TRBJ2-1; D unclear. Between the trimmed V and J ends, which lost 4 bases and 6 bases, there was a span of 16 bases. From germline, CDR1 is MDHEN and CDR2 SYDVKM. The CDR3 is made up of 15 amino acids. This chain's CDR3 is CASSSHSPLGNEQFF. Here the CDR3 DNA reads TGTGCCAGCAGTTCCCATAGTCCACTTGGCAATGAGCAGTTCTTC.

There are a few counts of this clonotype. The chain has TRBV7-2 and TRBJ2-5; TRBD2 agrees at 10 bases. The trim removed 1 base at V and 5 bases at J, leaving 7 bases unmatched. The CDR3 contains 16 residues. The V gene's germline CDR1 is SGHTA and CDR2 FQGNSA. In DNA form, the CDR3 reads TGTGCCAGCAGCTTAGGCCTAGCGGGAGCGGGGGAGACCCAGTACTTC. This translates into CASSLGLAGAGETQYF.

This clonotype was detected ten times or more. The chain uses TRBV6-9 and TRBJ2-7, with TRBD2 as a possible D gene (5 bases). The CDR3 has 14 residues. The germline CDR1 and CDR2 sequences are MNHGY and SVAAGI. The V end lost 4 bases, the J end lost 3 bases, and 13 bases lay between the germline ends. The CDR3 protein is CASSSKERGYEQYF. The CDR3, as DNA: TGTGCCAGCAGTTCAAAGGAACGGGGCTACGAGCAGTACTTC.

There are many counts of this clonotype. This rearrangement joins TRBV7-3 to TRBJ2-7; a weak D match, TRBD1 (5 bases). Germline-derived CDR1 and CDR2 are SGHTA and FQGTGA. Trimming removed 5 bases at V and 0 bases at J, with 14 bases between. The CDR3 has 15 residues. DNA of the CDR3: TGTGCCAGCAGCCAAGACAGAACGAGCTCCTACGAGCAGTACTTC. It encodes CASSQDRTSSYEQYF.

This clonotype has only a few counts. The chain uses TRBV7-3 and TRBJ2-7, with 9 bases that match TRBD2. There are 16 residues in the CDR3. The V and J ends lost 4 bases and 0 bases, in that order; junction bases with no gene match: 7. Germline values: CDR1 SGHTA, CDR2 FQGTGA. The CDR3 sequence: CASSSPRLAVSYEQYF. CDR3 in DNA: TGTGCCAGCAGCTCCCCCCGACTAGCGGTCTCCTACGAGCAGTACTTC.

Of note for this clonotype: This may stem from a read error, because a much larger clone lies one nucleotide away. The DNA for the CDR3 is TGTGCCAGCAGTTTCATCTTCCGGGACGAAAACCAAGAGACCCAGTACTTC. Amino acid sequence: CASSFIFRDENQETQYF. The chain has TRBV12-3 or TRBV12-4 and TRBJ2-5, with D perhaps matching TRBD1 or TRBD2 (5 bases each). The CDR3 contains 17 residues. Trimming removed 3 bases at V and 0 bases at J, with 17 bases between.

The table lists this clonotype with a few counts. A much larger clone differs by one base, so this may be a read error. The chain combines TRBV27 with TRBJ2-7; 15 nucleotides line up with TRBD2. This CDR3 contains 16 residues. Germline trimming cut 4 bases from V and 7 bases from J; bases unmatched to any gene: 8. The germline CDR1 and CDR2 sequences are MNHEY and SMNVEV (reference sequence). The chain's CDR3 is CASSSGLAGGLREQYF. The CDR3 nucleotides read TGTGCCAGCAGTTCCGGACTAGCGGGAGGGCTTAGGGAGCAGTACTTC.

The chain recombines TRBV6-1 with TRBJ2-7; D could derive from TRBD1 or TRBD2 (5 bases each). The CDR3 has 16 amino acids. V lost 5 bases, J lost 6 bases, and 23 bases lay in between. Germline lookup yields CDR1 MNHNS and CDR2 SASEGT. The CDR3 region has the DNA TGTGCCAGCAGTATATTTGGGGCGGATCCTCGGGGCGAGCAGTACTTC. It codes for CASSIFGADPRGEQYF.

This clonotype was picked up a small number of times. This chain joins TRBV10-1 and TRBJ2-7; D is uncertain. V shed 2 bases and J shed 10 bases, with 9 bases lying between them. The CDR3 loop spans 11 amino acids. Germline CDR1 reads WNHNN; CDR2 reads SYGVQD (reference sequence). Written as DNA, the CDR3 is TGCGCCAGCAGTGAGGGGGTAGTACAGTACTTC. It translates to CASSEGVVQYF.

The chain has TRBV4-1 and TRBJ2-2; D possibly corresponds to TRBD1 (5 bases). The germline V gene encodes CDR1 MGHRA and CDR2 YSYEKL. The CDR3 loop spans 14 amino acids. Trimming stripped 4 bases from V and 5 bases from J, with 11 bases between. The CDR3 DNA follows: TGCGCCAGCAGCCTTCTCAGGGTTACCGGGGAGCTGTTTTTT. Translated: CASSLLRVTGELFF.

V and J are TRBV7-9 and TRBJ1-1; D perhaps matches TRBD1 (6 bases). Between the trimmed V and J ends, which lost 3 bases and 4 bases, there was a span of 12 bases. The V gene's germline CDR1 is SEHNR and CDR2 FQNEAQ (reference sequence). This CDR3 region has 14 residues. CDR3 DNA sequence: TGTGCCAGCAGCTTCCTCAGGGGCGCCACTGAAGCTTTCTTT. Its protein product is CASSFLRGATEAFF.

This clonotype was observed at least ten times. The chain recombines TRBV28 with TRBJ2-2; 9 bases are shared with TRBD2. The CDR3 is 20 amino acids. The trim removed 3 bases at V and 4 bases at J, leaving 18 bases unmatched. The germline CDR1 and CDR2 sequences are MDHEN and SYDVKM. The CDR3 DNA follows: TGTGCCAGCAGTTTCCTCGGGCTCCTTCTTAGCGGGAGACGCACCGGGGAGCTGTTTTTT. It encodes CASSFLGLLLSGRRTGELFF.

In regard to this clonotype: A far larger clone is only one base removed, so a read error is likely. CDR3 in amino acids: CASSLAERGTQYF. In nucleotides, the CDR3 is TGTGCCAGCAGTTTAGCAGAGAGGGGGACCCAGTACTTC. The chain couples TRBV12-3 or TRBV12-4 to TRBJ2-3; either TRBD1 or TRBD2 may fit D (5 bases each). The J call may be wrong; the DNA end is better matched by TRBJ2-5. This CDR3 contains 13 residues.

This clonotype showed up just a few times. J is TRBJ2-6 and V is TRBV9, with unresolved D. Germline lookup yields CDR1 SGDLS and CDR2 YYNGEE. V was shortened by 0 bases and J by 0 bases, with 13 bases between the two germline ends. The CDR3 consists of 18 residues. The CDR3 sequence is CASSVAPREYSGANVLTF. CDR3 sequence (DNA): TGTGCCAGCAGCGTAGCTCCTAGGGAATACTCTGGGGCCAACGTCCTGACTTTC.

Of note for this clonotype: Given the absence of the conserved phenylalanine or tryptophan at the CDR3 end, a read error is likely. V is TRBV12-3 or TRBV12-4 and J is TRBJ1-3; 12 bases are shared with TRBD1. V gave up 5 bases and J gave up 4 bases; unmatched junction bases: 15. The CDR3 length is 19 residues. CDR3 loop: CASSLGTGGDFYRGNTIYL. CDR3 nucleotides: TGTGCCAGCAGTCTAGGGACAGGGGGCGACTTTTATCGAGGAAACACCATATATCTT.

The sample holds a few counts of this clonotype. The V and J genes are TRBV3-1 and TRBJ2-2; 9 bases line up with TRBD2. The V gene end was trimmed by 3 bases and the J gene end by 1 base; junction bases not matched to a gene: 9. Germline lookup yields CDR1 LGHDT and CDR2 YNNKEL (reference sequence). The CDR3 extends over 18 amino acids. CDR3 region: CASSHAEGTSRNTGELFF. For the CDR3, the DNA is TGTGCCAGCAGCCACGCGGAGGGGACTAGCCGGAACACCGGGGAGCTGTTTTTT.

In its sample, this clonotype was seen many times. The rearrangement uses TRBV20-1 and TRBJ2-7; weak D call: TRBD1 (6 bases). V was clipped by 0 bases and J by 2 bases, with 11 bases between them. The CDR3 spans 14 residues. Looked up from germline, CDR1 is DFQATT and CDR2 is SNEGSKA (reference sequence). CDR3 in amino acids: CSARDLQGAYEQYF. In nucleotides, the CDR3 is TGCAGTGCTAGAGATCTACAGGGAGCCTACGAGCAGTACTTC.

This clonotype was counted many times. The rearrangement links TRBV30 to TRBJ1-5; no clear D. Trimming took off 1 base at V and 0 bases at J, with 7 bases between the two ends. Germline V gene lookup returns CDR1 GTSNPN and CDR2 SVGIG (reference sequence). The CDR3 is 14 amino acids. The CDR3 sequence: CAWSETDSNQPQHF. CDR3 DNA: TGTGCCTGGAGTGAGACTGATAGCAATCAGCCCCAGCATTTT.

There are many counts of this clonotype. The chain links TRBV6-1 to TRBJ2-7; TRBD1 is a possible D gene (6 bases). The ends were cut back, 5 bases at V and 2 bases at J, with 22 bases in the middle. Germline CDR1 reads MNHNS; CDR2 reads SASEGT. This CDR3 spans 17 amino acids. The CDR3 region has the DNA TGTGCCAGCAGTAGGGGCCCTCCGGGACATTCAACCTACGAGCAGTACTTC. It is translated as CASSRGPPGHSTYEQYF.